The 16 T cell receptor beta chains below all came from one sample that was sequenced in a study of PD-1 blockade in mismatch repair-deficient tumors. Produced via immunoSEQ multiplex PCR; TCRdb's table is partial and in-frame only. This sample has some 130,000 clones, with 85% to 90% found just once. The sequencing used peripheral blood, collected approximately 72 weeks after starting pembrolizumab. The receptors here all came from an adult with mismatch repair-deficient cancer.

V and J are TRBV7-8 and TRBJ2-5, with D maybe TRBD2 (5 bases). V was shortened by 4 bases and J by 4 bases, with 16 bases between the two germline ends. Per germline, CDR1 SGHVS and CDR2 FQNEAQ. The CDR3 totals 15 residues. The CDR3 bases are TGTGCCAGCAGCTCGCCGCATAGAGAGGGAGAGACCCAGTACTTC. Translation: CASSSPHREGETQYF.

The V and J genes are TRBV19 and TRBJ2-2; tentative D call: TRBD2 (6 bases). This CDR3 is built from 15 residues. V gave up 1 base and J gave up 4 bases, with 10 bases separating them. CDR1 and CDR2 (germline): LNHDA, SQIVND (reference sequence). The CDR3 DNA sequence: TGTGCCAGTAGTATAGCTCAGGGAGGCACCGGGGAGCTGTTTTTT. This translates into CASSIAQGGTGELFF.

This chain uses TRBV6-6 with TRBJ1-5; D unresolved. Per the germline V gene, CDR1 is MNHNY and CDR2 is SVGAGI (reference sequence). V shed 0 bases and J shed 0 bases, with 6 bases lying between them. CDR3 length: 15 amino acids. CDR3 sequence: CASSYSAGSNQPQHF. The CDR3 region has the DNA TGTGCCAGCAGTTACTCGGCCGGTAGCAATCAGCCCCAGCATTTT.

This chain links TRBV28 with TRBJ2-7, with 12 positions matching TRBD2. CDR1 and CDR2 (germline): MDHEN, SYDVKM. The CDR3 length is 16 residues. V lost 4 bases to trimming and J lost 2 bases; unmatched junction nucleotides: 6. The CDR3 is CASSYFTSGRTYEQYF. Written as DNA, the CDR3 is TGTGCCAGCAGTTATTTCACTAGCGGGAGGACCTACGAGCAGTACTTC.

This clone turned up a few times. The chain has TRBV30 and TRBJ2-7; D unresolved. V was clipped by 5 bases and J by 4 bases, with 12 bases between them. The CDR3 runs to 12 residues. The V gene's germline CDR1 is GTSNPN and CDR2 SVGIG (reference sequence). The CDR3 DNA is TGTGCCTGGCAGGCTTTGGGATACGAGCAGTACTTC. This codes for CAWQALGYEQYF.

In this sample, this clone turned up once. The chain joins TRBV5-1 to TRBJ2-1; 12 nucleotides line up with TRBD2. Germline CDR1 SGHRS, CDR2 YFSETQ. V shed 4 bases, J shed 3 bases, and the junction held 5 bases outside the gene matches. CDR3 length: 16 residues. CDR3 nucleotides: TGCGCCAGCAGCCCCGGACTAGCGGGATACTACAATGAGCAGTTCTTC. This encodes CASSPGLAGYYNEQFF.

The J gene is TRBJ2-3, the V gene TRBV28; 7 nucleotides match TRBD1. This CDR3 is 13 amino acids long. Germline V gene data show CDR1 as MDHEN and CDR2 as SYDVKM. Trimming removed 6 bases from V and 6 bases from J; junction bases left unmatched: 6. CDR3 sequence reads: CASSPGQVDTQYF. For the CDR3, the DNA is TGTGCCAGCAGCCCCGGACAGGTGGATACGCAGTATTTT.

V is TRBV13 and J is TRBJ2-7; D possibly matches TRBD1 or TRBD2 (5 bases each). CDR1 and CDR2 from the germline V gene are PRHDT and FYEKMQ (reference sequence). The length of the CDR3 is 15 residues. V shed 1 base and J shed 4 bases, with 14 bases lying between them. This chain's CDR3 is CASSLVGTARYEQYF. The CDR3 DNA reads TGTGCCAGCAGCTTAGTTGGGACCGCAAGGTACGAGCAGTACTTC.

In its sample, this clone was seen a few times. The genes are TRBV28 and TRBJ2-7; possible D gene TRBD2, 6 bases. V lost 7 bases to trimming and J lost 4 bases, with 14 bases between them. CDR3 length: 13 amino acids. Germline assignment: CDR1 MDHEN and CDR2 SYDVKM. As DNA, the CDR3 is TGTGCCAGCATGTACAGCCGGGAGTACGAGCAGTACTTC. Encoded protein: CASMYSREYEQYF.

Here the CDR3 DNA reads TGTGCCAGCAGCTTGGCGGGGATGGATACGCAGTATTTT. Translation: CASSLAGMDTQYF. The chain joins TRBV5-5 to TRBJ2-3, with TRBD2 as a possible D gene (5 bases). This CDR3 is built from 13 residues. Trimming removed 0 bases from V and 6 bases from J, with 8 bases in between. CDR1 and CDR2 from the germline V gene are SGHKS and YYEKEE (reference sequence).

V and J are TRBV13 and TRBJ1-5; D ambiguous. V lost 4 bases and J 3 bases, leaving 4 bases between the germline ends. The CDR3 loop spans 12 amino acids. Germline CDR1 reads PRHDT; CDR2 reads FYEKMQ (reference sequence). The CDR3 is CASSSLNQPQHF. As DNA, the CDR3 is TGTGCCAGCAGCTCCCTCAATCAGCCCCAGCATTTT. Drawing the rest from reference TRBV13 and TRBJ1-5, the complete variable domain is AAGVIQSPRHLIKEKRETATLKCYPIPRHDTVYWYQQGPGQDPQFLISFYEKMQSDKGSIPDRFSAQQFSDYHSELNMSSLELGDSALYFCASSSLNQPQHFGDGTRLSIL.

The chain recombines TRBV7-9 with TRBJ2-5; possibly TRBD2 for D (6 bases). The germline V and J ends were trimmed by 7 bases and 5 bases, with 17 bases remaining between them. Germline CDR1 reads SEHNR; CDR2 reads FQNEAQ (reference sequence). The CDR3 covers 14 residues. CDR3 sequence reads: CASNDPGVEETQYF. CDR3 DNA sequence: TGTGCCAGCAACGACCCGGGAGTGGAGGAGACCCAGTACTTC.

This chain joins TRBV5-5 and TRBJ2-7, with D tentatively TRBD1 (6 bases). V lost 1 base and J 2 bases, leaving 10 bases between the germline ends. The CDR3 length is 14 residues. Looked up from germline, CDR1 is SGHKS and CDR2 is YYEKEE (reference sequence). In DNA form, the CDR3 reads TGTGCCAGCAGCTTGACGGACAGAACCTACGAGCAGTACTTC. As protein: CASSLTDRTYEQYF.

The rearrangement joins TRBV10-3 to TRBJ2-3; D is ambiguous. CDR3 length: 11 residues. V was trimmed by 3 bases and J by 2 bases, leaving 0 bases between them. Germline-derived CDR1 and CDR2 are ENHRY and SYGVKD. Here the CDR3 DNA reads TGTGCCATCAGTGACACAGATACGCAGTATTTT. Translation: CAISDTDTQYF.

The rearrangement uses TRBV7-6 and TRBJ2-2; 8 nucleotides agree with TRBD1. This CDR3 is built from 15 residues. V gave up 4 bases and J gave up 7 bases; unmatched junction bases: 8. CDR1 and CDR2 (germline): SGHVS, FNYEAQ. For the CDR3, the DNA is TGTGCCAGCAGCTCGGGCAGGGGGCTAAGCGGGGAGCTGTTTTTT. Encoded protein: CASSSGRGLSGELFF.

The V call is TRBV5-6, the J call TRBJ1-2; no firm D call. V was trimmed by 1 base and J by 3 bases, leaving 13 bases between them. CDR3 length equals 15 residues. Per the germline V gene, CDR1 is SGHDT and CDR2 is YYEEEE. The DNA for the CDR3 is TGTGCCAGCAGCTTGCTAACGGAACCATACTATGGCTACACCTTC. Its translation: CASSLLTEPYYGYTF.